This is a list of T cell receptor beta chains from one sample in a study of blood T cell repertoires in COVID-19. Produced via immunoSEQ multiplex PCR; TCRdb's table is partial and in-frame only. The repertoire has 100,000 to 150,000 clones, around 70% of them found once; the top ten carry less than 6.5%. Sequences were obtained from peripheral blood. All receptors come from a man between 60 and 75 years old with acute or convalescent COVID-19. Both conserved end residues are part of each CDR3. Each record gives: CDR3 protein, CDR3 DNA, D gene, J gene, V gene, clone size. A D gene is named only where the DNA matches it firmly. The size field is filled for only some rows; it gives once, few, many or a size class.

CDR3: CASSVSSRVTGELFF; DNA: TGCGCCAGCAGCGTTTCATCCAGGGTCACCGGGGAGCTGTTTTTT; D: .; J: TRBJ2-2; V: TRBV4-1; size: few
CDR3: CASSEGYLAGNPYEQYF; DNA: TGTGCCAGCAGTGAAGGGTACTTGGCCGGGAACCCCTACGAGCAGTACTTC; D: .; J: TRBJ2-7; V: TRBV6-1; size: once
CDR3: CASRSGRTRGSNTEAFF; DNA: TGTGCCAGCAGGTCAGGCCGGACCAGGGGAAGTAACACTGAAGCTTTCTTT; D: .; J: TRBJ1-1; V: TRBV7-2; size: .
CDR3: CASRAGGTNEQFF; DNA: TGTGCCAGCAGGGCAGGAGGGACCAATGAGCAGTTCTTC; D: .; J: TRBJ2-1; V: TRBV25-1; size: once
CDR3: CASSTQGSGYGYTF; DNA: TGTGCCAGCAGCACACAGGGGAGTGGTTATGGCTACACCTTC; D: TRBD1; J: TRBJ1-2; V: TRBV14; size: .
CDR3: CASSLAGSYNSPLHF; DNA: TGTGCCAGCAGCTTAGCCGGCTCCTATAATTCACCCCTCCACTTT; D: .; J: TRBJ1-6; V: TRBV7-6; size: few
CDR3: CASSPAGQNLYGYTF; DNA: TGCGCCAGCAGCCCGGCGGGACAGAATCTCTATGGCTACACCTTC; D: TRBD1; J: TRBJ1-2; V: TRBV5-1; size: .
CDR3: CASTLTGGRSPLHF; DNA: TGTGCCAGCACCCTGACAGGGGGACGGTCACCCCTCCACTTT; D: TRBD1; J: TRBJ1-6; V: TRBV6-6; size: .
CDR3: CASSDIRQGEQYF; DNA: TGTGCCAGCAGCGATATCCGCCAGGGCGAGCAGTACTTC; D: .; J: TRBJ2-7; V: TRBV28; size: .
CDR3: CASSPRTGVRETQYF; DNA: TGTGCCAGCAGCCCGAGGACGGGAGTTCGGGAGACCCAGTACTTC; D: .; J: TRBJ2-5; V: TRBV9; size: .
CDR3: CASSYRGSIGYTF; DNA: TGTGCCAGCAGTTACAGGGGGTCGATTGGCTACACCTTC; D: TRBD1; J: TRBJ1-2; V: TRBV2; size: .
CDR3: CASRAGQGYNQPQHF; DNA: TGTGCCAGCAGGGCGGGACAGGGATACAATCAGCCCCAGCATTTT; D: TRBD1; J: TRBJ1-5; V: TRBV2; size: .
CDR3: CASSQIFVAGRSTDTQYF; DNA: TGTGCCAGCAGCCAGATATTTGTAGCGGGCCGATCCACAGATACGCAGTATTTT; D: TRBD2; J: TRBJ2-3; V: TRBV11-3; size: .
CDR3: CASQPLGQATGELFF; DNA: TGTGCCAGCCAGCCACTGGGCCAGGCCACCGGGGAGCTGTTTTTT; D: .; J: TRBJ2-2; V: TRBV19; size: .
CDR3: CASSVKGDTEAFF; DNA: TGTGCCAGCAGCGTTAAGGGAGACACTGAAGCTTTCTTT; D: .; J: TRBJ1-1; V: TRBV6-5; size: many
CDR3: CATSDLPGTGSNTGELFF; DNA: TGTGCCACCAGTGATTTGCCCGGGACAGGTTCGAACACCGGGGAGCTGTTTTTT; D: TRBD1; J: TRBJ2-2; V: TRBV24-1; size: .
CDR3: CASSLQGHTGELFF; DNA: TGTGCCAGCAGCCTTCAGGGGCACACCGGGGAGCTGTTTTTT; D: .; J: TRBJ2-2; V: TRBV9; size: .
CDR3: CASSSNRGTIGYTF; DNA: TGTGCCAGCAGCAGTAACAGGGGGACTATCGGCTACACCTTC; D: TRBD1; J: TRBJ1-2; V: TRBV6-6; size: .
CDR3: CASSRWTSGGGQDSDTQYF; DNA: TGTGCCAGCAGCCGGTGGACTAGCGGGGGGGGACAAGATTCGGATACGCAGTATTTT; D: TRBD2; J: TRBJ2-3; V: TRBV3-1/TRBV3-2; size: .
CDR3: CASSGATQGYTEAFF; DNA: TGTGCCAGCAGCGGAGCCACTCAGGGATACACTGAAGCTTTCTTT; D: .; J: TRBJ1-1; V: TRBV7-9; size: .
CDR3: CASSRGDRANTEAFF; DNA: TGTGCCAGTAGTAGGGGGGACAGGGCGAACACTGAAGCTTTCTTT; D: TRBD1; J: TRBJ1-1; V: TRBV19; size: .
CDR3: CASSVDTEAFF; DNA: TGTGCCAGCAGTGTAGATACTGAAGCTTTCTTT; D: .; J: TRBJ1-1; V: TRBV28; size: once
CDR3: CASSYLQTGDGYTF; DNA: TGTGCCAGCAGTTACTTGCAAACAGGGGACGGCTACACCTTC; D: TRBD1; J: TRBJ1-2; V: TRBV6-2/TRBV6-3; size: few
CDR3: CASSHGGTGFQPQHF; DNA: TGTGCCAGCAGTCATGGGGGGACAGGCTTTCAGCCCCAGCATTTT; D: TRBD1; J: TRBJ1-5; V: TRBV27; size: few
CDR3: CASSESGRGGTYEQYF; DNA: TGCGCCAGCAGTGAGTCTGGCAGGGGTGGGACATACGAGCAGTACTTC; D: .; J: TRBJ2-7; V: TRBV10-2; size: .
CDR3: CASKPGQGDEKLFF; DNA: TGTGCCAGCAAGCCGGGACAGGGGGATGAAAAACTGTTTTTT; D: .; J: TRBJ1-4; V: TRBV21-1; size: .
CDR3: CASRPEVGEGYGYTF; DNA: TGTGCCAGCAGACCAGAGGTGGGGGAGGGATATGGCTACACCTTC; D: .; J: TRBJ1-2; V: TRBV6-1; size: .
CDR3: CASSQDRGNTEAFF; DNA: TGTGCCAGCAGCCAAGATCGCGGTAACACTGAAGCTTTCTTT; D: .; J: TRBJ1-1; V: TRBV14; size: .
CDR3: CASSFSGQDLPTF; DNA: TGTGCCAGCAGCTTCTCGGGACAGGATTTACCCACCTTC; D: TRBD1; J: TRBJ1-2; V: TRBV7-9; size: .
CDR3: CASSEDRGPYEQYF; DNA: TGTGCCAGCAGCGAGGACAGGGGGCCCTACGAGCAGTACTTC; D: TRBD1; J: TRBJ2-7; V: TRBV7-2; size: once
CDR3: CASSAPGRGAGGYTF; DNA: TGTGCCAGCAGCGCCCCGGGGAGGGGGGCAGGCGGCTACACCTTC; D: .; J: TRBJ1-2; V: TRBV7-2; size: .
CDR3: CASSLATRDSPLHF; DNA: TGTGCCAGCAGCTTAGCTACCAGGGATTCACCCCTCCACTTT; D: .; J: TRBJ1-6; V: TRBV7-9; size: .
CDR3: CASSLGAGAPNQPQHF; DNA: TGTGCCAGCAGCCTGGGGGCAGGGGCACCCAATCAGCCCCAGCATTTT; D: .; J: TRBJ1-5; V: TRBV11-2; size: .
CDR3: CSVWGLNDYGYTF; DNA: TGCAGCGTCTGGGGGCTCAACGACTATGGCTACACCTTC; D: .; J: TRBJ1-2; V: TRBV29-1; size: .
CDR3: CASSLLEAGEQYF; DNA: TGTGCCAGCAGCCTACTAGAGGCGGGCGAGCAGTACTTC; D: .; J: TRBJ2-7; V: TRBV3-1/TRBV3-2; size: .
CDR3: CASSAVAGGSHNEQFF; DNA: TGTGCCAGCAGCGCTGTAGCGGGAGGATCCCACAATGAGCAGTTCTTC; D: TRBD2; J: TRBJ2-1; V: TRBV7-3; size: few
CDR3: CASSGLGQIEKLFF; DNA: TGTGCCAGCAGTGGCCTTGGACAGATTGAAAAACTGTTTTTT; D: .; J: TRBJ1-4; V: TRBV25-1; size: .
CDR3: CASSFGLGYTF; DNA: TGTGCCAGCAGTTTTGGCCTCGGCTACACCTTC; D: .; J: TRBJ1-2; V: TRBV12-3/TRBV12-4; size: .
CDR3: CAGSSTGKDGYTF; DNA: TGTGCCGGCTCTAGCACTGGAAAAGATGGCTACACCTTC; D: .; J: TRBJ1-2; V: TRBV2; size: .